These 2 T cell receptor beta chains were all obtained from the same sample, sequenced in a study of CD8+ T cells in alopecia areata (dated by TCRdb to between 2018 and 2020). In light of the paper, this sample's treatment or condition label describes: oral pan-JAK inhibitor, 5-10 mg twice daily. Library creation used the immunoSEQ multiplex PCR assay. To provide template for TCR sequencing, every sample had RNA extracted and reverse transcribed into cDNA. TCRdb holds this immuneACCESS table with in-frame rearrangements only. Some clones are missing; in checked studies, unresolved V genes explain under half, and the rest has no known cause. The sample has fewer than 250,000 clones on record, approximately 40% of them singletons. Approximately 2.4% of the sample is taken by the ten largest. The source was CD4+ T cells sorted from blood, collected at approximately week 36, from a patient treated with tofacitinib. All receptors come from a human donor with alopecia areata.

At least ten counts were recorded for this clone. The chain combines TRBV7-2 with TRBJ2-2; 7 nucleotides match TRBD2. Germline CDR1 and CDR2: SGHTA and FQGNSA. The CDR3 is 17 residues long. The V gene end was trimmed by 2 bases and the J gene end by 5 bases; junction bases not matched to a gene: 11. CDR3 residues: CASSLRAGGSKTGELFF. The CDR3 DNA sequence: TGTGCCAGCAGCTTAAGGGCGGGCGGGAGCAAAACCGGGGAGCTGTTTTTT.

The sample holds a few counts of this clone. The chain has TRBV11-2 and TRBJ2-2, with D possibly matching TRBD1 (5 bases). There are 19 residues in the CDR3. Trimming left V 0 bases short and J 3 bases short, with 20 bases between. Germline V gene lookup returns CDR1 SGHAT and CDR2 FQNNGV. CDR3 bases: TGTGCCAGCAGCTTAGAGACGGCAGGGTGGGAATTGGACACCGGGGAGCTGTTTTTT. This encodes CASSLETAGWELDTGELFF.